These 14 T cell receptor beta chains share one sample of origin, sequenced in a study of beta chain features in type 1 diabetes. The sequenced template was cDNA made from the entire isolated RNA. The assay was immunoSEQ multiplex PCR, and TCRdb's table has in-frame clones only and misses some. This sample has about 220,000 clones; 9.5% to 13% occur once, and the top ten carry less than 1.5%. Sequenced input: central memory CD4+ T cells from blood. Receptors originate from a man between 18 and 35 years old in good health.

The sample holds many counts of this clone. V and J are TRBV6-6 and TRBJ2-7, with TRBD1 matching 7 bases. The CDR3 has 14 residues. V shed 2 bases and J 3 bases; nucleotides not matched to a gene: 4. Germline-derived CDR1 and CDR2 are MNHNY and SVGAGI (reference sequence). The CDR3 here is CASSYGQGVYEQYF. The CDR3 DNA is TGTGCCAGCAGTTACGGGCAGGGGGTCTACGAGCAGTACTTC.

The chain carries TRBV27 and TRBJ2-7, with D maybe TRBD2 (5 bases). Germline V CDR1 and CDR2: MNHEY, SMNVEV (reference sequence). The CDR3 is made up of 15 amino acids. With 5 bases removed from V and 3 bases from J, the gap between germline ends came to 17 bases. The CDR3 coding sequence is TGTGCCAGCAGTCCGAGGCGGACTCTTAGCTACGAGCAGTACTTC. Translation: CASSPRRTLSYEQYF.

This clone appeared many times. This rearrangement joins TRBV10-3 to TRBJ2-4; 9 bases agree with TRBD1. After removal of 5 bases from V and 2 bases from J, the junction contained 7 bases not matched to a gene. From germline, CDR1 is ENHRY and CDR2 SYGVKD. The CDR3 covers 16 residues. The CDR3 DNA follows: TGTGCCATCAGTCCGGGACAGGGCTGGACCAAAAACATTCAGTACTTC. Translating it yields CAISPGQGWTKNIQYF.

V and J are TRBV18 and TRBJ1-4; D ambiguous. Germline V lookup: CDR1 KGHSH, CDR2 LQKENI. Trimming stripped 1 base from V and 5 bases from J, with 17 bases between. This CDR3 is built from 17 residues. The CDR3 bases are TGTGCCAGCTCACCACGAACTAAGACGACCGGAAATGAAAAACTGTTTTTT. Its protein product is CASSPRTKTTGNEKLFF. The variable domain in full, with the rest retrieved from reference TRBV18 and TRBJ1-4, is NAGVMQNPRHLVRRRGQEARLRCSPMKGHSHVYWYRQLPEEGLKFMVYLQKENIIDESGMPKERFSAEFPKEGPSILRIQQVVRGDSAAYFCASSPRTKTTGNEKLFFGSGTQLSVL.

This clone was recorded a few times. The chain links TRBV6-5 to TRBJ2-1, with D uncertain. Trimming left V 2 bases short and J 11 bases short, with 16 bases between. The germline V gene has CDR1 MNHEY and CDR2 SVGAGI. The length of the CDR3 is 14 residues. CDR3 in DNA: TGTGCCAGCAGTTACCGACCGGACCAACACCAGCAGTTCTTC. Encoded protein: CASSYRPDQHQQFF.

This clone was seen only a few times. The CDR3 DNA reads TGCAGCGGCCGAACCTATGAGCAGTTCTTC. Translating gives CSGRTYEQFF. The chain couples TRBV29-1 to TRBJ2-1; D is undetermined. The V end was cut by 7 bases, the J end by 8 bases, with 9 bases between. CDR3 length: 10 residues. CDR1 and CDR2 from the germline V gene are SQVTM and ANQGSEA.

The V and J genes are TRBV6-5 and TRBJ2-7, with D unresolved. Germline V CDR1 and CDR2: MNHEY, SVGAGI. Trimming removed 3 bases from V and 2 bases from J, with 11 bases in between. The CDR3 runs 14 residues. CDR3 nucleotide sequence: TGTGCCAGCAGTTATTCATTCGGCGCCTACGAGCAGTACTTC. It is translated as CASSYSFGAYEQYF.

The chain is built from TRBV30 and TRBJ2-1; 10 bases are a match to TRBD2. After removal of 0 bases from V and 4 bases from J, the junction contained 0 bases not matched to a gene. CDR3 length: 14 amino acids. The V gene's germline CDR1 is GTSNPN and CDR2 SVGIG (reference sequence). The chain's CDR3 is CAWSVLAGYNEQFF. CDR3 nucleotides: TGTGCCTGGAGTGTACTAGCGGGATACAATGAGCAGTTCTTC. The variable domain in full, completed from reference TRBV30 and TRBJ2-1, reads SQTIHQWPATLVQPVGSPLSLECTVEGTSNPNLYWYRQAAGRGLQLLFYSVGIGQISSEVPQNLSASRPQDRQFILSSKKLLLSDSGFYLCAWSVLAGYNEQFFGPGTRLTVL.

This clone came up a few times. This chain joins TRBV29-1 and TRBJ2-2; 7 positions agree with TRBD2. The junction had 10 bases not matched to a gene; V was cut back by 0 bases and J by 3 bases. The germline gives CDR1 SQVTM, CDR2 ANQGSEA. The CDR3 totals 17 residues. CDR3 amino acids: CSVEEKGASGYTGELFF. CDR3 DNA: TGCAGCGTTGAAGAGAAAGGGGCTAGCGGCTACACCGGGGAGCTGTTTTTT.

This clone occurred a few times. CDR3 DNA sequence: TGTGCCTGGAGTGAGGCGGGAGCCACAGATACGCAGTATTTT. Translated, it gives CAWSEAGATDTQYF. The chain joins TRBV30 to TRBJ2-3, with TRBD2 matching over 7 bases. Trimming removed 1 base from V and 2 bases from J; junction bases left unmatched: 3. Germline loops: CDR1 GTSNPN, CDR2 SVGIG (reference sequence). The CDR3 runs to 14 residues.

This clone was found a few times. The chain has TRBV11-2 and TRBJ1-1; D is undetermined. The germline V gene has CDR1 SGHAT and CDR2 FQNNGV. V was clipped by 0 bases and J by 1 base, with 12 bases between them. The CDR3 spans 16 residues. The CDR3 is CASSLEFGRSNTEAFF. Written as DNA, the CDR3 is TGTGCCAGCAGCTTAGAATTCGGGCGGTCGAACACTGAAGCTTTCTTT.

The CDR3 is CASSFGPSGSGDTQYF. The CDR3, as DNA: TGTGCCAGCAGCTTCGGACCTAGCGGCTCGGGAGATACGCAGTATTTT. This chain uses TRBV7-2 with TRBJ2-3; 7 bases are a match to TRBD2. The V gene's germline CDR1 is SGHTA and CDR2 FQGNSA. The length of the CDR3 is 16 residues. The V gene end was trimmed by 3 bases and the J gene end by 5 bases; junction bases not matched to a gene: 11.

The table lists this clone with many counts. The gene calls are TRBV5-1 and TRBJ2-1; 7 bases line up with TRBD1. The CDR3 is 12 amino acids. Germline CDR1 and CDR2: SGHRS and YFSETQ. The V gene end was trimmed by 0 bases and the J gene end by 15 bases; junction bases not matched to a gene: 6. As DNA, the CDR3 is TGCGCCAGCAGCTTGGACAGGGGCATGGTGTTCTTC. Protein sequence: CASSLDRGMVFF.

The chain uses TRBV6-1 and TRBJ2-7; D is ambiguous. The V end lost 3 bases, the J end lost 0 bases, and 12 bases lay between the germline ends. The CDR3 extends over 15 amino acids. Germline loops: CDR1 MNHNS, CDR2 SASEGT. The CDR3 loop is CASSEGSSSSYEQYF. CDR3 nucleotide sequence: TGTGCCAGCAGTGAGGGCTCGTCCAGCTCCTACGAGCAGTACTTC.